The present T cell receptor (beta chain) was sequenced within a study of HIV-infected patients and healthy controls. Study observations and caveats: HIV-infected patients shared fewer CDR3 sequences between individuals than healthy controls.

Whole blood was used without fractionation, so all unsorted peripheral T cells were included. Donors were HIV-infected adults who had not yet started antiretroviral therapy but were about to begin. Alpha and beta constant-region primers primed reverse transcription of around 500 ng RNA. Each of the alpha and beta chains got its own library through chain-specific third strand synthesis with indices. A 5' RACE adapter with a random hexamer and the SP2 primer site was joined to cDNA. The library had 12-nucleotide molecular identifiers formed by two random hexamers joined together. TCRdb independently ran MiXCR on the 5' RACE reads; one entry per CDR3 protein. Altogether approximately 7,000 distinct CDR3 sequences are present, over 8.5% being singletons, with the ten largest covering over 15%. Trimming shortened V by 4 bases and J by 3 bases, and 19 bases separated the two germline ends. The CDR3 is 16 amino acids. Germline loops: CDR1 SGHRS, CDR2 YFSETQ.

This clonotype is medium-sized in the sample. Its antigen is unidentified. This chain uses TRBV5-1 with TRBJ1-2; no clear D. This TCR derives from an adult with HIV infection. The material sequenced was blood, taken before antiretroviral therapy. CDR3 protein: CASSGEGLVGDYGYTF. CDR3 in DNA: TGCGCCAGCAGCGGGGAGGGCCTCGTGGGTGACTATGGCTACACCTTC.